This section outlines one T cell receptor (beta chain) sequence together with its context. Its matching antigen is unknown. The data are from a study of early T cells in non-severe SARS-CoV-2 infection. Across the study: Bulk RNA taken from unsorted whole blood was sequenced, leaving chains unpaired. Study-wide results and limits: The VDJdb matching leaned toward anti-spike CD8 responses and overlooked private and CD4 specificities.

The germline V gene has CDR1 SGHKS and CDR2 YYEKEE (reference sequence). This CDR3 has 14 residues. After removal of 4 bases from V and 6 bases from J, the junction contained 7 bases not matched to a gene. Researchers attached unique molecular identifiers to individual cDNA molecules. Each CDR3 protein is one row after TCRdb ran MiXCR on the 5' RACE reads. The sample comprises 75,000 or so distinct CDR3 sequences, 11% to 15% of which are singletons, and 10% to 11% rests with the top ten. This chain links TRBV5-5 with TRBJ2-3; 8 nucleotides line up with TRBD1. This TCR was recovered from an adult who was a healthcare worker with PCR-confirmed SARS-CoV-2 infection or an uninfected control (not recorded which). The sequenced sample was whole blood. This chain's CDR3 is CASSPGQGWDTQYF. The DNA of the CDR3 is TGTGCCAGCAGCCCAGGACAGGGTTGGGATACGCAGTATTTT.